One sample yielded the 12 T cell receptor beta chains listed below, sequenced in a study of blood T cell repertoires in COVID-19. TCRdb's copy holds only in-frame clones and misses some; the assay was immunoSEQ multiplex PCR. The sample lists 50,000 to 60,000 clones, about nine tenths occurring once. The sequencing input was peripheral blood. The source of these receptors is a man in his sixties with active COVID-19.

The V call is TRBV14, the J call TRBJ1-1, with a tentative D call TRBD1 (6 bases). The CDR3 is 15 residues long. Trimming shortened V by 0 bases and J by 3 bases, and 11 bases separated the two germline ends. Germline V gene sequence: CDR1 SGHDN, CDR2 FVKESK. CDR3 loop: CASSQDEGGDTEAFF. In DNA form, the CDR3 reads TGTGCCAGCAGCCAAGATGAGGGGGGGGACACTGAAGCTTTCTTT.

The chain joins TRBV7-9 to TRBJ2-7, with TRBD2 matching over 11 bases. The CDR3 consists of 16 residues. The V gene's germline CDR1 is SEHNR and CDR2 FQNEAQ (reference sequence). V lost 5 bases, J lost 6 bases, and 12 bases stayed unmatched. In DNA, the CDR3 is TGTGCCAGCAGCCCACTAGCGGGAGAGCGGGGGCCCGAGCAGTACTTC. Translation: CASSPLAGERGPEQYF. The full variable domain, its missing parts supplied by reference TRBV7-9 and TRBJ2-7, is DTGVSQNPRHKITKRGQNVTFRCDPISEHNRLYWYRQTLGQGPEFLTYFQNEAQLEKSRLLSDRFSAERPKGSFSTLEIQRTEQGDSAMYLCASSPLAGERGPEQYFGPGTRLTVT.

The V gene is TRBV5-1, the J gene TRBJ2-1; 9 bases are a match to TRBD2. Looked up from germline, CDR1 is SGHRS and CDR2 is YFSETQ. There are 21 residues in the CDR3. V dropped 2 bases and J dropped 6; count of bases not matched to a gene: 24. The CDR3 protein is CASSLPTLSGRGALARNEQFF. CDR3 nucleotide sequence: TGCGCCAGCAGCTTACCGACCCTTAGCGGGAGAGGGGCTCTTGCCCGCAATGAGCAGTTCTTC.

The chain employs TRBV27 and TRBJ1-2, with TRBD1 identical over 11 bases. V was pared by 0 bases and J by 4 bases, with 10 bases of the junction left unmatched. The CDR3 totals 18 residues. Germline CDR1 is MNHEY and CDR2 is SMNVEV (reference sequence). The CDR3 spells CASSLSGGQGASFYGYTF. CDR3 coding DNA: TGTGCCAGCAGTTTATCGGGAGGACAGGGGGCCAGCTTCTATGGCTACACCTTC.

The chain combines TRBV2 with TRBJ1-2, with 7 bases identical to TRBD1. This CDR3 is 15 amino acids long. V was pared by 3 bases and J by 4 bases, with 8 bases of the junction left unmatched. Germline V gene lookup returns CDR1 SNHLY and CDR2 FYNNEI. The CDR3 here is CASSDSRAGGYGYTF. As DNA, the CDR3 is TGTGCCAGCAGTGATAGTAGGGCAGGGGGCTATGGCTACACCTTC.

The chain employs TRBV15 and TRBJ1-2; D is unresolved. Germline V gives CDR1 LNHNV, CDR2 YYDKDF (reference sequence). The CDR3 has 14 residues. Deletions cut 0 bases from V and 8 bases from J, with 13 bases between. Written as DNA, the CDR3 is TGTGCCACCAGCAGAGATGCCAGGCTCGCGGGCTACACCTTC. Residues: CATSRDARLAGYTF.

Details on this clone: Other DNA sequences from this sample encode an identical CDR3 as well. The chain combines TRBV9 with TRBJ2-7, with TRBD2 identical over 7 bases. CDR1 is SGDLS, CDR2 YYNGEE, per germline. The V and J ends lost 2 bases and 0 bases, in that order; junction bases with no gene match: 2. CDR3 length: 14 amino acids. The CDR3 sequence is CASSVGGSSYEQYF. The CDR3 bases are TGTGCCAGCAGCGTCGGCGGGAGCTCCTACGAGCAGTACTTC.

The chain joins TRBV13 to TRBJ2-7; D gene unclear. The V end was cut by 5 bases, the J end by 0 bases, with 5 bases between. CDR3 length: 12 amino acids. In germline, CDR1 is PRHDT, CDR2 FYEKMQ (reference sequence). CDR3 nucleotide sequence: TGTGCCAGCAGCCGAGACTCCTACGAGCAGTACTTC. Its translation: CASSRDSYEQYF.

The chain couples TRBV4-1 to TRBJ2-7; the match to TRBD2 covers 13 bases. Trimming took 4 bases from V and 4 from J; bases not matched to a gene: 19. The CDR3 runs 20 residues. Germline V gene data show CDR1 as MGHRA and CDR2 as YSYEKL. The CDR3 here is CASSLWTAWTSGSPEYEQYF. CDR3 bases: TGCGCCAGCAGCCTGTGGACAGCTTGGACTAGCGGGAGTCCGGAATACGAGCAGTACTTC.

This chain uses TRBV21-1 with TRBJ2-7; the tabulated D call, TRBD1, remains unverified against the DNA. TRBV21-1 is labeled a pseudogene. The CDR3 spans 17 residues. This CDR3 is CASSKISQGGGIYEQYF. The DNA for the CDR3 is TGTGCCAGCAGCAAAATCTCACAGGGTGGTGGGATTTACGAGCAGTACTTC.

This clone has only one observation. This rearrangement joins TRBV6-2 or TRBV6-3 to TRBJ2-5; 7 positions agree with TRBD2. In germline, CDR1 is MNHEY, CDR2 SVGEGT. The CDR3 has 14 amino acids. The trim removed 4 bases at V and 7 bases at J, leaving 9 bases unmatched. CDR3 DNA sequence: TGTGCCAGCAGTTGGGGCGGGAGTAGAGGGACCCAGTACTTC. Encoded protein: CASSWGGSRGTQYF.

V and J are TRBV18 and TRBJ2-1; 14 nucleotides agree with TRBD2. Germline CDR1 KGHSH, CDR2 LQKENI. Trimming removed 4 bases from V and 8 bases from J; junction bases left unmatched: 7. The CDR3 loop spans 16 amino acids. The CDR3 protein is CASSLGLAGEVDEQFF. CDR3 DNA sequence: TGTGCCAGCTCACTGGGACTAGCGGGAGAGGTCGATGAGCAGTTCTTC.